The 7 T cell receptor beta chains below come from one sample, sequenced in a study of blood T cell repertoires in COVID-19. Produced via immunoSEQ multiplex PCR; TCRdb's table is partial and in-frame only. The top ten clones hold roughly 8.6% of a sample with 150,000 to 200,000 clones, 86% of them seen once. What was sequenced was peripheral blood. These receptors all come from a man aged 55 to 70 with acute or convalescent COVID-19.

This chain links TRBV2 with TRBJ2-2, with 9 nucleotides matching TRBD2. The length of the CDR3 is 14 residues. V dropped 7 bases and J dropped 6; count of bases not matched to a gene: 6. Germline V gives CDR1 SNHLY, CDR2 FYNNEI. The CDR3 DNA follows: TGTGCCAGCACGAAAGGGACTAGCTCCGGGGAGCTGTTTTTT. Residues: CASTKGTSSGELFF.

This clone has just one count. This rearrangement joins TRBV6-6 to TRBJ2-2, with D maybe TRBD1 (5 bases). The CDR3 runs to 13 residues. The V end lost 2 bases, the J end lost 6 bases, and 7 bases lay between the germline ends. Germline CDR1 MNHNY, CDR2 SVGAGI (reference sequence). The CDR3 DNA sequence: TGTGCCAGCAGTTACGGACAAGCCGGGGAGCTGTTTTTT. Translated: CASSYGQAGELFF.

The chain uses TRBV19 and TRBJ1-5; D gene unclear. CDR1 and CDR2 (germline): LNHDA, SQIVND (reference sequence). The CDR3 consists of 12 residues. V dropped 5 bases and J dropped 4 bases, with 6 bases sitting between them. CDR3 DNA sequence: TGTGCCAGTAGTCCCAGGAATCAGCCCCAGCATTTT. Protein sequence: CASSPRNQPQHF.

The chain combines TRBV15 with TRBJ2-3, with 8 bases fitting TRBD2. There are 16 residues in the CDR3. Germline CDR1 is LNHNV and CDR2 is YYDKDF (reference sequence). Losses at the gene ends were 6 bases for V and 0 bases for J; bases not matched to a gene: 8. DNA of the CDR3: TGTGCCACCAGTCCGAGACTAGCGCCTAGCACAGATACGCAGTATTTT. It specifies CATSPRLAPSTDTQYF. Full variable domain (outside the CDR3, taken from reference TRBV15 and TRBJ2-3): DAMVIQNPRYQVTQFGKPVTLSCSQTLNHNVMYWYQQKSSQAPKLLFHYYDKDFNNEADTPDNFQSRRPNTSFCFLDIRSPGLGDTAMYLCATSPRLAPSTDTQYFGPGTRLTVL.

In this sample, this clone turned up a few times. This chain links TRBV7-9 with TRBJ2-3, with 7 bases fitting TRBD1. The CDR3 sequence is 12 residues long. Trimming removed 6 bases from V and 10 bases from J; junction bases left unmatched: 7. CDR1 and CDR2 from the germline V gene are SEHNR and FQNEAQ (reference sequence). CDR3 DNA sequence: TGTGCCAGCAGTCCGACAGGGTGGGCGCAGTATTTT. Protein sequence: CASSPTGWAQYF. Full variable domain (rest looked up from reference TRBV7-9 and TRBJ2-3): DTGVSQNPRHKITKRGQNVTFRCDPISEHNRLYWYRQTLGQGPEFLTYFQNEAQLEKSRLLSDRFSAERPKGSFSTLEIQRTEQGDSAMYLCASSPTGWAQYFGPGTRLTVL.

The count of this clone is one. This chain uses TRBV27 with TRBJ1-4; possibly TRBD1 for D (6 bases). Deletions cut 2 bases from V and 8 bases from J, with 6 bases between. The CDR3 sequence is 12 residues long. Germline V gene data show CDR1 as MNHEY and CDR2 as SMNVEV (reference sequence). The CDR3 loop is CASSLRGEKLFF. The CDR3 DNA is TGTGCCAGCAGTTTAAGGGGGGAAAAACTGTTTTTT.

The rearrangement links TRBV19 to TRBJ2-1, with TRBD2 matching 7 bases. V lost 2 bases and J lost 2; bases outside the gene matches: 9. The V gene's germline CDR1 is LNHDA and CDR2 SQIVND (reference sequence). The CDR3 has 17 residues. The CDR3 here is CASSIFVASGAYNEQFF. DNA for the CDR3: TGTGCCAGTAGTATATTTGTGGCTAGCGGAGCCTACAATGAGCAGTTCTTC.